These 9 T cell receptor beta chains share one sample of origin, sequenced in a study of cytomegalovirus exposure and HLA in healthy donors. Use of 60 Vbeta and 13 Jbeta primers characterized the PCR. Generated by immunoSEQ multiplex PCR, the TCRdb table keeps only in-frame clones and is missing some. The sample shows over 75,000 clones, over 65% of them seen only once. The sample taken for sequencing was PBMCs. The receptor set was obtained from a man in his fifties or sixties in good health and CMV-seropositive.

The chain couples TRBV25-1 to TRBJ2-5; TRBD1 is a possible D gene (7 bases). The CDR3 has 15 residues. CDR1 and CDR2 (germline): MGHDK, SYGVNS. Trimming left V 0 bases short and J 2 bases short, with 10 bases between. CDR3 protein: CASSEYQGGQETQYF. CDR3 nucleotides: TGTGCCAGCAGTGAATATCAGGGGGGACAAGAGACCCAGTACTTC.

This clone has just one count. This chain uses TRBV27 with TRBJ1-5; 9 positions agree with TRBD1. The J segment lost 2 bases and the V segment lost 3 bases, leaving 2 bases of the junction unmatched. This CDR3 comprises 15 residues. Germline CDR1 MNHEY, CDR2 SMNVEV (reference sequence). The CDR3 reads CASSFRTGGNQPQHF. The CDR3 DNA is TGTGCCAGCAGTTTCCGGACAGGGGGCAATCAGCCCCAGCATTTT.

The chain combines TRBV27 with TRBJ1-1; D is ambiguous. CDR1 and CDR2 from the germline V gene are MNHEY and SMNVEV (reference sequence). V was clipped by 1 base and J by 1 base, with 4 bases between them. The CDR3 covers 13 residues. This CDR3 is CASSLFRNTEAFF. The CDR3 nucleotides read TGTGCCAGCAGTTTATTCAGGAACACTGAAGCTTTCTTT.

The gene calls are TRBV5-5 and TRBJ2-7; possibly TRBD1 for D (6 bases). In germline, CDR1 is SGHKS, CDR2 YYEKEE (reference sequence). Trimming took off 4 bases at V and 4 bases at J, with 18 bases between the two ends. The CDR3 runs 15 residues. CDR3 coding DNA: TGTGCCAGCAGCGATACGACAGGTCCCCCATACGAGCAGTACTTC. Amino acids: CASSDTTGPPYEQYF.

DNA for the CDR3: TGCAGCGTTGGACAGGGAGGCACAGATACGCAGTATTTT. This gives the protein CSVGQGGTDTQYF. J is TRBJ2-3 and V is TRBV29-1; 7 bases map to TRBD1. Germline CDR1 reads SQVTM; CDR2 reads ANQGSEA. The CDR3 is 13 amino acids. Germline trimming cut 4 bases from V and 1 base from J; bases unmatched to any gene: 2.

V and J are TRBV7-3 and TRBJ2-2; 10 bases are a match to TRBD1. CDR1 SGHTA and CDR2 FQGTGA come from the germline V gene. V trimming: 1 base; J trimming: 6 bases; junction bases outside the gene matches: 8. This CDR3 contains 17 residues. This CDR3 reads CASSLNSGQGGAGELFF. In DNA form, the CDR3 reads TGTGCCAGCAGCTTAAATTCCGGACAGGGGGGAGCCGGGGAGCTGTTTTTT.

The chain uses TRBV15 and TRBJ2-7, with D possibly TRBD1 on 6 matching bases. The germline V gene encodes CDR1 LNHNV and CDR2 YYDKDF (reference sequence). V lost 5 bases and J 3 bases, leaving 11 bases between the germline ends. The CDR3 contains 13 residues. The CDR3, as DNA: TGTGCCACCAGCCGGGACACGCACTACGAGCAGTACTTC. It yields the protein CATSRDTHYEQYF.

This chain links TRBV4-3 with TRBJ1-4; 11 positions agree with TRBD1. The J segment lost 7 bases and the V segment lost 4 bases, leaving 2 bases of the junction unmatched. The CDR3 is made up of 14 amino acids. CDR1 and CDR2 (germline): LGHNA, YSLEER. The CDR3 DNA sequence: TGCGCCAGCAGCCCGGACAGGGGGCTTGAAAAACTGTTTTTT. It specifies CASSPDRGLEKLFF.

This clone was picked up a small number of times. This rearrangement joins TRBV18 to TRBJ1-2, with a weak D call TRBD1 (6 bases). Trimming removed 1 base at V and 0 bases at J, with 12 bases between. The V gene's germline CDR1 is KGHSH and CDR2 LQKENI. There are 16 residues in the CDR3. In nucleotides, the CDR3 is TGTGCCAGCTCACCACAATGGACAGCGGCTAACTATGGCTACACCTTC. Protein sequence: CASSPQWTAANYGYTF.